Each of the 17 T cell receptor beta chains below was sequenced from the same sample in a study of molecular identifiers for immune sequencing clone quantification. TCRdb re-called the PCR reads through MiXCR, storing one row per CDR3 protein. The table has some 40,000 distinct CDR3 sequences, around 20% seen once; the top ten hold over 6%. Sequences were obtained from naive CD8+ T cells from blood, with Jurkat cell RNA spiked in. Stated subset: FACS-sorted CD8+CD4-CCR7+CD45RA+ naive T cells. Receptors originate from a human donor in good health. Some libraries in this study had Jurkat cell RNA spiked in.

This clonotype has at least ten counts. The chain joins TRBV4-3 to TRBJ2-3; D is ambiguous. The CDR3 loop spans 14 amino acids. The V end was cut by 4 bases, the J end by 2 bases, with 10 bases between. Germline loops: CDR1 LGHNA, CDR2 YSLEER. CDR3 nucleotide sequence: TGCGCCAGCAGCCCGCTAGAGGACACAGATACGCAGTATTTT. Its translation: CASSPLEDTDTQYF.

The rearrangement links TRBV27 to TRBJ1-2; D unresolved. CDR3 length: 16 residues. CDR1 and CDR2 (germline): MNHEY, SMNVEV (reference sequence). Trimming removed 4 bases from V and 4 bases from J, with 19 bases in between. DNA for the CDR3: TGTGCCAGCAGTTCCCCGAAGGAAACGGGCCCCTATGGCTACACCTTC. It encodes CASSSPKETGPYGYTF.

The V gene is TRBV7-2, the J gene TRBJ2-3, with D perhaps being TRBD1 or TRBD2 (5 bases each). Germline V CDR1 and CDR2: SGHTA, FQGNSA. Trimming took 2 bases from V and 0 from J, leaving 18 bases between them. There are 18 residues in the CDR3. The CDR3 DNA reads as TGTGCCAGCAGCTTAAGGGGTCGCGGGCGGGCTAGCACAGATACGCAGTATTTT. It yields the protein CASSLRGRGRASTDTQYF. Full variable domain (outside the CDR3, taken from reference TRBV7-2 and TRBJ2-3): GAGVSQSPSNKVTEKGKDVELRCDPISGHTALYWYRQSLGQGLEFLIYFQGNSAPDKSGLPSDRFSAERTGGSVSTLTIQRTQQEDSAVYLCASSLRGRGRASTDTQYFGPGTRLTVL.

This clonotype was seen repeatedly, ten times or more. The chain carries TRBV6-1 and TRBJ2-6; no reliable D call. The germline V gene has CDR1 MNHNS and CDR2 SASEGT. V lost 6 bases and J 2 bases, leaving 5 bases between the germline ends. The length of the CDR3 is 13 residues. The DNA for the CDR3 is TGTGCCAGCAGACAGACTGGGGCCAACGTCCTGACTTTC. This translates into CASRQTGANVLTF.

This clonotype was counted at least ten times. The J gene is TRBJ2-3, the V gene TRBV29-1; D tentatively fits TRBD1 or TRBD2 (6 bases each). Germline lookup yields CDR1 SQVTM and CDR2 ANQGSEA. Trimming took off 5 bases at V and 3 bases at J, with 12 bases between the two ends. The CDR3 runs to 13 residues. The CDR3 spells CSVRGLFTDTQYF. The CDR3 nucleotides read TGCAGCGTTCGGGGGCTTTTTACAGATACGCAGTATTTT.

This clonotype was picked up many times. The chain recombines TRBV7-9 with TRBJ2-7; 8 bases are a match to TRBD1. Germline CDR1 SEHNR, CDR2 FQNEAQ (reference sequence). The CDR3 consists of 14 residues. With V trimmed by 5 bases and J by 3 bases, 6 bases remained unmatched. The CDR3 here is CASSAGTGLYEQYF. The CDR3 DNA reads TGTGCCAGCAGCGCCGGGACAGGTCTCTACGAGCAGTACTTC.

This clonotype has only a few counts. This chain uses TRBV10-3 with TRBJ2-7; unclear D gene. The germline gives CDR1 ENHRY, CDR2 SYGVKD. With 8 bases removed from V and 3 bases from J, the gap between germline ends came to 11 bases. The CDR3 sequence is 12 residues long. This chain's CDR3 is CAIQGDGYEQYF. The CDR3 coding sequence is TGTGCCATCCAAGGAGACGGCTACGAGCAGTACTTC.

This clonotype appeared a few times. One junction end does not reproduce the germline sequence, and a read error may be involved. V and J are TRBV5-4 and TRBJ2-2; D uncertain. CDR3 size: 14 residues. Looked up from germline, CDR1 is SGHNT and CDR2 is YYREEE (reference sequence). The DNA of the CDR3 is TGTGCCAACAGCTTGGGCGACAACACCGGGGAGCTGTTTTTT. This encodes CANSLGDNTGELFF. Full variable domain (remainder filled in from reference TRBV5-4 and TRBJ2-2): ETGVTQSPTHLIKTRGQQVTLRCSSQSGHNTVSWYQQALGQGPQFIFQYYREEENGRGNFPPRFSGLQFPNYSSELNVNALELDDSALYLCANSLGDNTGELFFGEGSRLTVL.

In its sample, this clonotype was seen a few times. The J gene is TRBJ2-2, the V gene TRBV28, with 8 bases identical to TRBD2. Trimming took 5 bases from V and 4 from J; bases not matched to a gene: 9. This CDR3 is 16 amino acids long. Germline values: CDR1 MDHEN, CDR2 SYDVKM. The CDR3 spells CASSAESGSPTGELFF. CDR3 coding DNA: TGTGCCAGCAGTGCGGAGAGCGGGAGCCCCACCGGGGAGCTGTTTTTT. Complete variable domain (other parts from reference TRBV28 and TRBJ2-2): DVKVTQSSRYLVKRTGEKVFLECVQDMDHENMFWYRQDPGLGLRLIYFSYDVKMKEKGDIPEGYSVSREKKERFSLILESASTNQTSMYLCASSAESGSPTGELFFGEGSRLTVL.

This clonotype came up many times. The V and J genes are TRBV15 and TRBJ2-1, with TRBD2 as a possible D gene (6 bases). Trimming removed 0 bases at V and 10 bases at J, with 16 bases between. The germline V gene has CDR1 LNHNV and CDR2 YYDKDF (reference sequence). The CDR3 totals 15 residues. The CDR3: CATSREGRGPREQFF. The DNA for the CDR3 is TGTGCCACCAGCAGAGAGGGGCGGGGTCCAAGGGAGCAGTTCTTC. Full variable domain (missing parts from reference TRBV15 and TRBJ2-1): DAMVIQNPRYQVTQFGKPVTLSCSQTLNHNVMYWYQQKSSQAPKLLFHYYDKDFNNEADTPDNFQSRRPNTSFCFLDIRSPGLGDTAMYLCATSREGRGPREQFFGPGTRLTVL.

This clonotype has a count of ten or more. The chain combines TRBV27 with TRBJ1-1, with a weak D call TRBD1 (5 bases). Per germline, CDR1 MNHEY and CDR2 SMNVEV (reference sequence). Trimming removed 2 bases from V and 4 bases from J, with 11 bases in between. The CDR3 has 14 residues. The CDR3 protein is CASSLNGGITEAFF. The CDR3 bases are TGTGCCAGCAGTTTAAATGGGGGAATCACTGAAGCTTTCTTT.

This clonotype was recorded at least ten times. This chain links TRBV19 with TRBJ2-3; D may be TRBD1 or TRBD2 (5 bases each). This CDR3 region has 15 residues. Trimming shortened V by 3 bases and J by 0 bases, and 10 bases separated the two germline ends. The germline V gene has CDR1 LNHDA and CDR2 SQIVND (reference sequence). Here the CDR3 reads CASSIWGSSTDTQYF. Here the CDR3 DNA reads TGTGCCAGTAGTATTTGGGGGTCCAGCACAGATACGCAGTATTTT.

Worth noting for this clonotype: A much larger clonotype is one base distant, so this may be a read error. Written as DNA, the CDR3 is TGTGCCAACAGTATGATCGGGACAGGTTACGAGCAGTACTTC. Translation: CANSMIGTGYEQYF. V usage is TRBV27 and J usage is TRBJ2-7; 8 bases are a match to TRBD1. The germline V gene has CDR1 MNHEY and CDR2 SMNVEV (reference sequence). CDR3 size: 14 residues.

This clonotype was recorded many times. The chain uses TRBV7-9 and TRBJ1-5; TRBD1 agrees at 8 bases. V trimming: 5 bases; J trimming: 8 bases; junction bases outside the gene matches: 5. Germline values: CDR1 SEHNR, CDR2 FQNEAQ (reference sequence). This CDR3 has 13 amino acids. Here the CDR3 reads CASSLQGGEPQHF. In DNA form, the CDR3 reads TGTGCCAGCAGCCTACAGGGGGGAGAGCCCCAGCATTTT.

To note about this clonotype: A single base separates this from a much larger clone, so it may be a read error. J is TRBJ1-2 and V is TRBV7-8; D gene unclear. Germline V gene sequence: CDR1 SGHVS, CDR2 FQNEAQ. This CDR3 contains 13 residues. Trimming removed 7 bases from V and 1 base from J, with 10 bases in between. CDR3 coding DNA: TGTGCCAGCATCCCTACAGTTAACTATGGCTACACCTTC. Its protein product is CASIPTVNYGYTF. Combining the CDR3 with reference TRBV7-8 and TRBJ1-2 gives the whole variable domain GAGVSQSPRYKVAKRGQDVALRCDPISGHVSLFWYQQALGQGPEFLTYFQNEAQLDKSGLPSDRFFAERPEGSVSTLKIQRTQQEDSAVYLCASIPTVNYGYTFGSGTRLTVV.

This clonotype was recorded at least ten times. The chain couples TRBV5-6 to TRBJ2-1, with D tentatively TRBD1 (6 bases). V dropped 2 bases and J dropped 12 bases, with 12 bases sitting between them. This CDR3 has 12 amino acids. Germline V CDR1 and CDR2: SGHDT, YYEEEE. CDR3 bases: TGTGCCAGCAGCTTACAACAGGGTCCGCAGTTCTTC. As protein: CASSLQQGPQFF.

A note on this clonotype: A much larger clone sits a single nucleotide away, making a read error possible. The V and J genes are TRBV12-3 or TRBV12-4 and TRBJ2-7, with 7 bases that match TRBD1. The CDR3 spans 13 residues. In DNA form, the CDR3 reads TGTGCCGGCAGCCAAGGACAGGCCACCGAGCAGTACTTC. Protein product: CAGSQGQATEQYF.